This T cell receptor beta chain is from a study of beta chain features in type 1 diabetes. Expressed TCRB transcripts got sequenced, as all isolated RNA was reverse transcribed. Using immunoSEQ multiplex PCR, the repertoire was profiled, and TCRdb retains in-frame clones only, with some absent. The table includes 300,000 to 350,000 clones, 7% to 9% detected once. The material sequenced was central memory CD4+ T cells from blood. The sequence was obtained from a woman aged 18-30 years in good health.

The CDR3 DNA is TGCGCCAGCAGCTTTGGCAAGGTCAATCAGCCCCAGCATTTT. This sequence encodes CASSFGKVNQPQHF. V is TRBV5-1 and J is TRBJ1-5, with no clear D. This CDR3 has 14 residues. Deletions cut 2 bases from V and 3 bases from J, with 9 bases between. The V gene's germline CDR1 is SGHRS and CDR2 YFSETQ.